This T cell receptor (beta chain) was identified in a study of control samples from healthy donors and cancer patients. Assay used: immunoSEQ multiplex PCR; TCRdb lists only in-frame clones, some missing. The data show some 20,000 clones, 80% to 85% seen once. The CDR3 sequence is 16 residues long. Germline lookup yields CDR1 SGHKS and CDR2 YYEKEE (reference sequence). V lost 4 bases to trimming and J lost 3 bases; unmatched junction nucleotides: 9. This clone is a singleton in its sample. This chain links TRBV5-5 with TRBJ2-2; 7 bases fit TRBD1. The receptor was derived from a man older than 75 with head and neck cancer. Sequencing was performed on PBMCs. The CDR3 region has the DNA TGTGCCAGCAGCCGATCGACAGGGACGGACACCGGGGAGCTGTTTTTT. Its translation: CASSRSTGTDTGELFF.